This passage covers 19 T cell receptor beta chains from one sample sequenced in a study of early T cells in non-severe SARS-CoV-2 infection. TCRdb fed the 5' RACE reads into MiXCR, producing one record per CDR3 protein. Found here are 54,000 or so distinct CDR3 sequences, roughly 5.3% of them singletons; the top ten hold about 6.8%. Sequenced sample: whole blood. The receptors here all came from an adult who was a healthcare worker with PCR-confirmed SARS-CoV-2 infection or an uninfected control (not recorded which).

This clonotype is deemed medium-sized. The J gene is TRBJ2-3, the V gene TRBV30, with 12 bases identical to TRBD2. Germline CDR1 and CDR2: GTSNPN and SVGIG (reference sequence). V trimming: 2 bases; J trimming: 1 base; junction bases outside the gene matches: 7. There are 17 residues in the CDR3. The CDR3 reads CAWSSLAGGPGTDTQYF. The CDR3 DNA is TGTGCCTGGAGTTCCCTAGCGGGAGGGCCCGGCACAGATACGCAGTATTTT. The full variable domain, its missing parts supplied by reference TRBV30 and TRBJ2-3, is SQTIHQWPATLVQPVGSPLSLECTVEGTSNPNLYWYRQAAGRGLQLLFYSVGIGQISSEVPQNLSASRPQDRQFILSSKKLLLSDSGFYLCAWSSLAGGPGTDTQYFGPGTRLTVL.

This clonotype was detected many times. The rearrangement links TRBV11-1 to TRBJ2-2, with D unresolved. V lost 7 bases, J lost 5 bases, and 5 bases lay in between. This CDR3 comprises 11 residues. CDR1 and CDR2 from the germline V gene are SGHAT and FQDESV (reference sequence). The CDR3 loop reads CASMHTGELFF. The CDR3 bases are TGTGCCAGCATGCATACCGGGGAGCTGTTTTTT. Looking up the rest from reference TRBV11-1 and TRBJ2-2 gives the full variable domain: EAEVAQSPRYKITEKSQAVAFWCDPISGHATLYWYRQILGQGPELLVQFQDESVVDDSQLPKDRFSAERLKGVDSTLKIQPAELGDSAMYLCASMHTGELFFGEGSRLTVL.

There are many counts of this clonotype. J is TRBJ2-1 and V is TRBV5-1; D not certain. There are 15 residues in the CDR3. V was shortened by 0 bases and J by 8 bases, with 15 bases between the two germline ends. CDR1 and CDR2 (germline): SGHRS, YFSETQ. CDR3 sequence: CASSLEGQLNDEQFF. The CDR3 DNA sequence: TGCGCCAGCAGCTTGGAGGGCCAACTTAACGATGAGCAGTTCTTC.

This clonotype was counted many times. The V and J genes are TRBV12-3 or TRBV12-4 and TRBJ2-1; either TRBD1 or TRBD2 may supply D (5 bases each). Trimming left V 4 bases short and J 7 bases short, with 17 bases between. The CDR3 has 15 residues. The CDR3 reads CASSSIGLGRNEQFF. The CDR3 nucleotides are TGTGCCAGCAGTTCCATTGGCCTGGGACGGAATGAGCAGTTCTTC.

This clonotype was counted many times. The chain is built from TRBV2 and TRBJ2-1; D is undetermined. The CDR3 is made up of 11 amino acids. V was pared by 6 bases and J by 7 bases, with 7 bases between. CDR1 SNHLY and CDR2 FYNNEI come from the germline V gene. CDR3: CASRSWNEQFF. In DNA form, the CDR3 reads TGTGCCAGCAGGTCCTGGAATGAGCAGTTCTTC.

The CDR3 DNA reads as TGCAGCGCCGAAAAGGGACAGGCTACTGAAGCTTTCTTT. This sequence encodes CSAEKGQATEAFF. This sequence joins TRBV29-1 and TRBJ1-1, with 8 bases fitting TRBD1. V lost 7 bases and J lost 5; bases outside the gene matches: 9. Looked up from germline, CDR1 is SQVTM and CDR2 is ANQGSEA. The CDR3 consists of 13 residues.

This clonotype has a count of ten or more. V is TRBV5-4 and J is TRBJ1-1, with 9 positions matching TRBD1. CDR3 length equals 14 residues. J lost 3 bases, V lost 2 bases, and 2 bases had no gene match. CDR1 is SGHNT, CDR2 YYREEE, per germline (reference sequence). The CDR3 spells CASSFDRGDTEAFF. The DNA of the CDR3 is TGTGCCAGCAGCTTTGACAGGGGGGACACTGAAGCTTTCTTT. Supplemented by reference TRBV5-4 and TRBJ1-1, the full variable domain reads ETGVTQSPTHLIKTRGQQVTLRCSSQSGHNTVSWYQQALGQGPQFIFQYYREEENGRGNFPPRFSGLQFPNYSSELNVNALELDDSALYLCASSFDRGDTEAFFGQGTRLTVV.

This clonotype was found many times. The chain uses TRBV27 and TRBJ2-7, with 7 bases matching TRBD2. Trimming at V came to 5 bases and at J to 3 bases, leaving 13 bases not matched to a gene. The CDR3 is made up of 16 amino acids. CDR1 is MNHEY, CDR2 SMNVEV, per germline (reference sequence). This CDR3 is CASSPAHLAENYEQYF. The CDR3 region has the DNA TGTGCCAGCAGTCCAGCCCATCTAGCGGAAAACTACGAGCAGTACTTC.

The chain joins TRBV6-2 or TRBV6-3 to TRBJ2-5; 13 bases are shared with TRBD2. Looked up from germline, CDR1 is MNHEY and CDR2 is SVGEGT. CDR3 length: 16 residues. V gave up 6 bases and J gave up 3 bases; unmatched junction bases: 7. In nucleotides, the CDR3 is TGTGCCAGCAGCCATGGACTAGCGGGGGTCGAAGAGACCCAGTACTTC. Protein product: CASSHGLAGVEETQYF.

The chain has TRBV7-9 and TRBJ1-1, with TRBD1 matching over 7 bases. The CDR3 spans 15 residues. V lost 2 bases, J lost 1 base, and 4 bases stayed unmatched. Germline assignment: CDR1 SEHNR and CDR2 FQNEAQ (reference sequence). Here the CDR3 reads CASSLNTGANTEAFF. DNA of the CDR3: TGTGCCAGCAGCTTAAACACAGGGGCGAACACTGAAGCTTTCTTT.

This clonotype appeared a few times. The gene calls are TRBV9 and TRBJ2-2, with D hard to call. This CDR3 is built from 12 residues. Germline assignment: CDR1 SGDLS and CDR2 YYNGEE. Between the trimmed V and J ends, which lost 2 bases and 2 bases, there was a span of 1 base. CDR3 sequence (DNA): TGTGCCAGCAGCGTCAACACCGGGGAGCTGTTTTTT. It yields the protein CASSVNTGELFF. The whole variable domain, remainder taken from reference TRBV9 and TRBJ2-2, is DSGVTQTPKHLITATGQRVTLRCSPRSGDLSVYWYQQSLDQGLQFLIQYYNGEERAKGNILERFSAQQFPDLHSELNLSSLELGDSALYFCASSVNTGELFFGEGSRLTVL.

The chain combines TRBV6-4 with TRBJ2-3; 8 nucleotides align to TRBD2. Germline values: CDR1 MRHNA, CDR2 SNTAGT. The V and J ends lost 2 bases and 3 bases, in that order; junction bases with no gene match: 7. The CDR3 spans 16 residues. The CDR3 region has the DNA TGTGCCAGCAGTGACAGTCCCGGGAGGGGTACAGATACGCAGTATTTT. This gives the protein CASSDSPGRGTDTQYF.

In its sample, this clonotype was seen many times. This chain connects TRBV12-3 or TRBV12-4 to TRBJ2-3; 8 nucleotides agree with TRBD2. Trimming removed 3 bases from V and 1 base from J; junction bases left unmatched: 6. The CDR3 is made up of 16 amino acids. The CDR3 loop reads CASSFRAGGRTDTQYF. CDR3 sequence (DNA): TGTGCCAGCAGTTTCCGGGCGGGGGGACGCACAGATACGCAGTATTTT.

This clonotype was found many times. This chain links TRBV18 with TRBJ2-7, with 13 bases matching TRBD2. Unmatched junction bases numbered 4, after V lost 3 bases and J lost 5 bases. This CDR3 is built from 15 residues. Germline V lookup: CDR1 KGHSH, CDR2 LQKENI. The DNA of the CDR3 is TGTGCCAGCTCACCTTGGACTAGCGGGAGCGACGAGCAGTACTTC. This sequence encodes CASSPWTSGSDEQYF. The full variable domain, with the rest looked up from reference TRBV18 and TRBJ2-7, is NAGVMQNPRHLVRRRGQEARLRCSPMKGHSHVYWYRQLPEEGLKFMVYLQKENIIDESGMPKERFSAEFPKEGPSILRIQQVVRGDSAAYFCASSPWTSGSDEQYFGPGTRLTVT.

The chain joins TRBV7-9 to TRBJ1-2; unclear D gene. In germline, CDR1 is SEHNR, CDR2 FQNEAQ (reference sequence). This CDR3 spans 15 amino acids. The V end lost 2 bases, the J end lost 3 bases, and 13 bases lay between the germline ends. The CDR3 DNA follows: TGTGCCAGCAGCTTAAGCGGCAGGCCGGACTATGGCTACACCTTC. Its translation: CASSLSGRPDYGYTF.

This clonotype appeared many times. The chain has TRBV7-2 and TRBJ2-5; D unclear. CDR3 length equals 14 residues. The germline V and J ends were trimmed by 4 bases and 4 bases, with 13 bases remaining between them. The germline gives CDR1 SGHTA, CDR2 FQGNSA. CDR3: CASSSSGSRETQYF. The DNA of the CDR3 is TGTGCCAGCAGCTCCTCCGGTTCACGAGAGACCCAGTACTTC.

This clonotype was seen at least ten times. The chain has TRBV20-1 and TRBJ1-1; 7 bases align to TRBD1. The trim removed 0 bases at V and 5 bases at J, leaving 6 bases unmatched. The CDR3 consists of 14 residues. The germline gives CDR1 DFQATT, CDR2 SNEGSKA (reference sequence). CDR3 DNA: TGCAGTGCTAGAGACAGACAGGGTAATACTGAAGCTTTCTTT. It yields the protein CSARDRQGNTEAFF.

The rearrangement uses TRBV5-1 and TRBJ1-1; weak D call: TRBD1 (5 bases). Germline CDR1 is SGHRS and CDR2 is YFSETQ. This CDR3 is 13 amino acids long. V gave up 4 bases and J gave up 4 bases, with 11 bases separating them. In DNA form, the CDR3 reads TGCGCCAGCAGCACGGGGGAGGTCACTGAAGCTTTCTTT. This translates into CASSTGEVTEAFF.

V gene TRBV6-1 combines with J gene TRBJ2-1, with D possibly being TRBD2 (5 bases). The CDR3 runs 14 residues. V was trimmed by 2 bases and J by 12 bases, leaving 17 bases between them. CDR1 and CDR2 from the germline V gene are MNHNS and SASEGT. The CDR3: CASSEIGNSVPQFF. The CDR3 DNA follows: TGTGCCAGCAGTGAAATAGGGAATAGCGTACCGCAGTTCTTC.